These 8 T cell receptor beta chains share one sample of origin, sequenced in a study of shared clonotypes between healthy human individuals. Generated by immunoSEQ multiplex PCR, the TCRdb table keeps only in-frame clones and is missing some. The sample has about 1 million clones; around 76% are singletons. Sequencing used memory CD4+ T cells sorted from blood. Subset: CD45RA-negative fraction. All receptors derive from a man aged 18 to 29 in good health.

The chain joins TRBV9 to TRBJ1-1, with a weak D call TRBD1 (6 bases). Germline CDR1 is SGDLS and CDR2 is YYNGEE. This CDR3 is built from 14 residues. V lost 0 bases to trimming and J lost 4 bases, with 10 bases between them. The CDR3 bases are TGTGCCAGCAGCGTAGACGGGGGCGGCACTGAAGCTTTCTTT. Protein sequence: CASSVDGGGTEAFF.

The chain is built from TRBV7-2 and TRBJ2-2; D may be TRBD2 (7 bases). This CDR3 region has 17 residues. The germline V gene encodes CDR1 SGHTA and CDR2 FQGNSA. V dropped 5 bases and J dropped 2 bases, with 18 bases sitting between them. This chain's CDR3 is CASSLPPGGRNTGELFF. The CDR3 nucleotides are TGTGCCAGCAGCCTGCCGCCCGGGGGGCGAAACACCGGGGAGCTGTTTTTT.

V is TRBV7-2 and J is TRBJ1-1, with unresolved D. The CDR3 extends over 13 amino acids. The V and J ends lost 4 bases and 6 bases respectively, with 12 bases between them. Per germline, CDR1 SGHTA and CDR2 FQGNSA. DNA of the CDR3: TGTGCCAGCAGCTCGACACCCGGGCCTGAAGCTTTCTTT. Protein product: CASSSTPGPEAFF.

The genes are TRBV19 and TRBJ2-2, with D perhaps TRBD1 (6 bases). The germline gives CDR1 LNHDA, CDR2 SQIVND (reference sequence). The ends were cut back, 10 bases at V and 8 bases at J, with 26 bases in the middle. The CDR3 covers 16 residues. CDR3 in DNA: TGTGCCACCAAACCTTACAGGGCCTTTGCTCCAGGGGAGCTGTTTTTT. Protein product: CATKPYRAFAPGELFF.

The V gene is TRBV19, the J gene TRBJ1-1, with D tentatively TRBD1 (6 bases). The CDR3 length is 12 residues. The V gene lost 6 bases and the J gene lost 5 bases, with 10 bases spanning the gap. Germline values: CDR1 LNHDA, CDR2 SQIVND (reference sequence). The CDR3 region is CASRGGRTEAFF. CDR3 DNA sequence: TGTGCCAGTAGAGGGGGAAGGACTGAAGCTTTCTTT.

The V gene is TRBV10-1, the J gene TRBJ2-7, with 7 positions matching TRBD2. CDR3 length: 13 residues. V lost 6 bases, J lost 5 bases, and 7 bases stayed unmatched. Germline V gives CDR1 WNHNN, CDR2 SYGVQD (reference sequence). CDR3 coding DNA: TGCGCCAGCAGCAAGTGGGGAGGGGACGAGCAGTACTTC. It yields the protein CASSKWGGDEQYF.

The chain joins TRBV2 to TRBJ1-4; possibly TRBD1 for D (5 bases). Trimming shortened V by 3 bases and J by 5 bases, and 13 bases separated the two germline ends. CDR3 size: 15 residues. In germline, CDR1 is SNHLY, CDR2 FYNNEI. The CDR3 region is CASSEQGRSNEKLFF. The CDR3 coding sequence is TGTGCCAGCAGTGAGCAGGGAAGATCGAATGAAAAACTGTTTTTT.

This rearrangement joins TRBV9 to TRBJ1-3; the D gene is possibly TRBD1 (6 bases). The V end lost 2 bases, the J end lost 4 bases, and 10 bases lay between the germline ends. CDR1 is SGDLS, CDR2 YYNGEE, per germline. The CDR3 sequence is 14 residues long. CDR3 sequence: CASSVQGQGNTIYF. The DNA for the CDR3 is TGTGCCAGCAGCGTGCAGGGGCAGGGAAACACCATATATTTT.